This T cell receptor (beta chain) was profiled in a study of molecular identifiers for immune sequencing clone quantification. This clonotype was counted ten times or more. TCRdb processed the PCR reads anew with MiXCR; each CDR3 protein has one entry. The profile shows 550,000 to 750,000 distinct CDR3 sequences, just under 20% of them singletons. CDR1 and CDR2 (germline): SGHDN, FVKESK. V shed 0 bases and J shed 6 bases, with 7 bases lying between them. The CDR3 is 13 amino acids. This sequence joins TRBV14 and TRBJ2-3; D is uncertain. Material: naive CD8+ T cells from blood, with Jurkat cell RNA spiked in. The subset was: FACS-sorted CD8+CD4-CCR7+CD45RA+ naive T cells. The source is a human donor in good health. Some libraries in this study had Jurkat cell RNA spiked in. CDR3 sequence reads: CASSQEIPDTQYF. DNA of the CDR3: TGTGCCAGCAGCCAAGAAATCCCGGATACGCAGTATTTT.